The entry below describes one TCR beta chain. Its antigen is unknown. The data belong to a study of cytomegalovirus exposure and HLA in healthy donors. General study points: Generally TCR sequences proved uncommon, though certain public TCRs appeared in numerous donors. Reports described diagnosis of cytomegalovirus status by the classifier as highly specific and sensitive.

Using immunoSEQ multiplex PCR, the repertoire was profiled, and TCRdb retains in-frame clones only, with some absent. The table lists fewer than 250,000 clones, 85% to 90% of them singletons. CDR1 is MDHEN, CDR2 SYDVKM, per germline. This CDR3 region has 15 residues. V lost 3 bases and J 6 bases, leaving 14 bases between the germline ends. This receptor was taken from a man aged 18 to 30 in good health and CMV-seronegative. The chain couples TRBV28 to TRBJ1-4; TRBD1 is a possible D gene (5 bases). The material sequenced was PBMCs. The CDR3 nucleotides are TGTGCCAGCAGTTTTGCAGGGAATGGGGATGAAAAACTGTTTTTT. Translated: CASSFAGNGDEKLFF.